The following is a T cell receptor beta chain sequence with its context. The antigen is unknown. The table came from immunoSEQ multiplex PCR; TCRdb's copy has only in-frame clones and leaves some out. The table has some 250,000 clones, almost 90% seen once. This sample stems from a study of cytomegalovirus exposure and HLA in healthy donors. Regarding the study as a whole: The classifier reportedly diagnosed cytomegalovirus status with high sensitivity and specificity.

This sequence originates from a woman between 18 and 29 years old in good health and CMV-seronegative. Sequenced sample: PBMCs.

This CDR3 reads CASSHRQGRFTEQYF. DNA of the CDR3: TGCGCCAGCAGCCACCGACAGGGTCGATTTACCGAGCAGTACTTC. The chain joins TRBV4-3 to TRBJ2-7; TRBD1 agrees at 7 bases. Germline CDR1 is LGHNA and CDR2 is YSLEER. The CDR3 covers 15 residues. With 3 bases clipped from V and 6 bases from J, the junction kept 11 bases outside the gene matches.